The clone carrying this T cell receptor (beta chain) has more than one count but fewer than ten. The record originates from a study of identical twins. Via MiXCR, TCRdb re-called the 5' RACE reads, giving one row per CDR3 protein. The top ten hold around 12% of the sample, which has more than 600,000 distinct CDR3 sequences, 15% to 20% seen once. CDR1 is SQVTM and CDR2 is ANQGSEA in the germline V gene. Trimming removed 6 bases at V and 2 bases at J, with 18 bases between. The CDR3 sequence is 15 residues long. This sample was also put to use in a study of T cells expressing NK-cell markers.

This TCR came from a woman younger than 35 in good health. V is TRBV29-1 and J is TRBJ2-3; the D gene could be TRBD1 or TRBD2 (5 bases each). The sequenced material came from PBMCs. The DNA of the CDR3 is TGCAGCGTGCAGACCTGGGACCGCTACACAGATACGCAGTATTTT. It yields the protein CSVQTWDRYTDTQYF.